This is a list of T cell receptor beta chains from one sample in a study of human T cells and chemical hapten exposure. In TCRdb, the RACE reads were re-called with MiXCR into one record per CDR3 protein. Among some 350,000 distinct CDR3 sequences listed, around 7% were seen once. The source was whole blood, collected in connection with sensitization to the hapten diphenylcyclopropenone (DPC). Source of these receptors: a woman younger than 30 with alopecia areata. Some clones in this sample may be carry-over from other donors' samples. Each CDR3 is given with its conserved first and last residue. The size entry is marked missing in some rows and otherwise reads once, few, many or a size class.

V gene	clone size	J gene	CDR3 protein
TRBV11-2	many	TRBJ2-2	CASNVQGYTGELFF
TRBV6-1	many	TRBJ1-3	CASSELTNPGNTIYF
TRBV3-1	few	TRBJ1-1	CASRRAGGSEAFF
TRBV7-9	many	TRBJ2-7	CASSPGQGYYEQYF
TRBV29-1	many	TRBJ1-1	CSVVPGGANTEAFF
TRBV9	few	TRBJ1-5	CASSPGQGFQPQHF
TRBV10-3	many	TRBJ2-1	CAISALDNEQFF
TRBV5-5	many	TRBJ2-1	CASSLIGGGSNEQFF
TRBV5-1	many	TRBJ2-3	CASSLAGTGGLTDTQYF
TRBV7-3	few	TRBJ1-1	CASSSQQVMNTEAFF
TRBV18	.	TRBJ1-4	CASSPPLVATNEKLFF
TRBV12-3/TRBV12-4	few	TRBJ1-2	CASSSGTNYGYTF
TRBV4-3	many	TRBJ2-1	CASSPWMDGNEQFF
TRBV12-3/TRBV12-4	.	TRBJ1-1	CASSLVATLGEAFF
TRBV10-1	.	TRBJ2-2	CASSERPDGRENATGELFF
TRBV5-1	many	TRBJ2-5	CASSLEGQETQYF
TRBV4-3	.	TRBJ2-5	CASSQETSGGVETQYF
TRBV7-2	many	TRBJ2-3	CASSLGDRAAQYF
TRBV7-8	.	TRBJ1-6	CASSRREGAPLESPLHF
TRBV12-3/TRBV12-4	many	TRBJ2-4	CASRTEGQGGNIQYF
TRBV20-1	many	TRBJ2-3	CSAHSGGESDPQYF
TRBV12-3/TRBV12-4	few	TRBJ2-5	CATAGTNQETQYF
TRBV10-3	.	TRBJ2-3	CAIKLSTRNTDTQYF
TRBV24-1	many	TRBJ2-1	CATSSGGGYAGNEQFF
TRBV6-6	few	TRBJ1-5	CASSLRDSRQPQHF
TRBV29-1	many	TRBJ2-5	CSVVDSQETQYF
TRBV2	.	TRBJ2-7	CASNRDRDEQYF
TRBV4-3	few	TRBJ1-1	CASSQDLLQGTEAFF
TRBV10-3	many	TRBJ2-1	CAISESRASGDHNEQFF
TRBV5-1	.	TRBJ2-5	CASSLAASGKQVETQYF
TRBV27	many	TRBJ1-6	CASSIQGNGGPLHF
TRBV5-5	.	TRBJ1-6	CASSLLTGGDNSPLHF
TRBV18	few	TRBJ1-1	CASSPTDSVPEAFF
TRBV12-3/TRBV12-4	.	TRBJ1-3	CAGQGSGNTIYF
TRBV28	many	TRBJ2-3	CASSRPTSTDTQYF
TRBV7-2	many	TRBJ2-6	CASSLGLSGANVLTF
TRBV9	few	TRBJ2-3	CALLRGLSTDTQYF
TRBV20-1	many	TRBJ1-3	CSARDPGVGGNTIYF
TRBV4-1	.	TRBJ1-2	CASSQDSDFGYTF
TRBV10-3	.	TRBJ2-1	CASGDGVDEQFF
TRBV15	few	TRBJ2-7	CATSTTVSYEQYF
TRBV2	.	TRBJ1-2	CASTEDSNYGYTF
TRBV4-1	.	TRBJ1-3	CASSQDGASGNTIYF
TRBV6-6	.	TRBJ1-4	CASLPRESGEKLFF